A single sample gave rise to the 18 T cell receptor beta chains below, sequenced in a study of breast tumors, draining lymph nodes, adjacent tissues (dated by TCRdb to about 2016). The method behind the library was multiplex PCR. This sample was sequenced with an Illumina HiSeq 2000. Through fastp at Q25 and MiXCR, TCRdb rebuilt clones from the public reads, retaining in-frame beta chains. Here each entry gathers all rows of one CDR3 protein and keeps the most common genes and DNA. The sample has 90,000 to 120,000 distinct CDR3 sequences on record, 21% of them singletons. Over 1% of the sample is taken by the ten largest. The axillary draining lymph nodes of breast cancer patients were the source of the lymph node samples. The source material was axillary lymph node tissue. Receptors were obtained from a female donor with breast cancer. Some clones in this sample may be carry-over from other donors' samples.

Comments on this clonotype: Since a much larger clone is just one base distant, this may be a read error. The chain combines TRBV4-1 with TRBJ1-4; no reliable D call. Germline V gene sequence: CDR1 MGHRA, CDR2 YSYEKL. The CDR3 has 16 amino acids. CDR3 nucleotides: TGCGCCAGCAGCCAAGTAGTGCCAGGAATAAATGAAAGACTGTTTTTT. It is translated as CASSQVVPGINERLFF.

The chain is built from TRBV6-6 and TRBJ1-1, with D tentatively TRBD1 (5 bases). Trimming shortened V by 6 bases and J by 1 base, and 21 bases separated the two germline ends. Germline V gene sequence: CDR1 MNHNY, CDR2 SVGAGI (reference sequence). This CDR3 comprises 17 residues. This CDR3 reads CASSPSRGVQGNTEAFF. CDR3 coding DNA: TGTGCCAGCAGCCCCTCACGGGGAGTGCAGGGGAACACTGAAGCTTTCTTT.

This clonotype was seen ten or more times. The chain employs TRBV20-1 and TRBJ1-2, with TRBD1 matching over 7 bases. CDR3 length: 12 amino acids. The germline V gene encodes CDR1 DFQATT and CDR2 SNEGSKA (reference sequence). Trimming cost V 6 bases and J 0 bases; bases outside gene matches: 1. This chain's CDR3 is CSAGTANYGYTF. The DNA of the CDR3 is TGCAGTGCAGGGACAGCTAACTATGGCTACACCTTC.

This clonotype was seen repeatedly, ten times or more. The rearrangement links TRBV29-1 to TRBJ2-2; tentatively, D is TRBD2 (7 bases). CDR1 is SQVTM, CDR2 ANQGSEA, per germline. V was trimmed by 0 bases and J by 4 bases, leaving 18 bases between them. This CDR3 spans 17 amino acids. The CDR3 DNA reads TGCAGCGTTGAAGATAGGGGGGGTAGGGAGAGCACCGGGGAGCTGTTTTTT. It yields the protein CSVEDRGGRESTGELFF.

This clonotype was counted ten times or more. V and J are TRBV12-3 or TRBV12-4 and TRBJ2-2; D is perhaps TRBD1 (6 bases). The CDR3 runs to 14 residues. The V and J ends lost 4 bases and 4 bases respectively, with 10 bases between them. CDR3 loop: CASSYRTATGELFF. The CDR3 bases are TGTGCCAGCAGTTATCGGACAGCCACCGGGGAGCTGTTTTTT.

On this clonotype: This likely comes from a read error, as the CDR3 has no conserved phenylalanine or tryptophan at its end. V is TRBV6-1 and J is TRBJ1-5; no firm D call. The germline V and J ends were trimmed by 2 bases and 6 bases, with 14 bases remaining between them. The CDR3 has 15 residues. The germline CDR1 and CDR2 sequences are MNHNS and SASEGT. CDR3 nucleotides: TGTGCCAGCAGTGAACAGAGGTCGGCGGGTCAGCCCCAGCATTCT. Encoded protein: CASSEQRSAGQPQHS.

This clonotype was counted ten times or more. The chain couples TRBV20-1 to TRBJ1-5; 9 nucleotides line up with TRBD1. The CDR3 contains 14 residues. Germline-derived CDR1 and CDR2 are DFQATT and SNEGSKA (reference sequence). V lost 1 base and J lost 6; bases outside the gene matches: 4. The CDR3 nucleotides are TGCAGTGCTAGAGTTCAGGGACAGGGTCAGCCCCAGCATTTT. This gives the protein CSARVQGQGQPQHF.

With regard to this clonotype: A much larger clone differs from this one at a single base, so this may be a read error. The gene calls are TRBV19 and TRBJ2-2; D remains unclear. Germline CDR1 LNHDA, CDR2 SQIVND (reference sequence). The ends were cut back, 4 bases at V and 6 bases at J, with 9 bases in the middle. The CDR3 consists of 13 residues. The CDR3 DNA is TGTGCCAGTAGTACGGTAAACGCCGGGGAGCTGTTTTTT. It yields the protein CASSTVNAGELFF.

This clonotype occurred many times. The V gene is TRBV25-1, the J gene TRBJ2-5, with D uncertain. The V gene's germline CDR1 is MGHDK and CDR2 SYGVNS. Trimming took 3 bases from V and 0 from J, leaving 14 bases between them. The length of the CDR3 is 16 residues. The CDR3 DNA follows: TGTGCCAGCAGTGATCCCGTCACCCCCCACCAAGAGACCCAGTACTTC. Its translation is CASSDPVTPHQETQYF.

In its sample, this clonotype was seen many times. CDR3 coding DNA: TGTGCCAGCGGAGATACGCAGTATTTT. As protein: CASGDTQYF. This chain uses TRBV2 with TRBJ2-3, with unresolved D. The CDR3 loop spans 9 amino acids. Trimming left V 8 bases short and J 5 bases short, with 2 bases between. In germline, CDR1 is SNHLY, CDR2 FYNNEI.

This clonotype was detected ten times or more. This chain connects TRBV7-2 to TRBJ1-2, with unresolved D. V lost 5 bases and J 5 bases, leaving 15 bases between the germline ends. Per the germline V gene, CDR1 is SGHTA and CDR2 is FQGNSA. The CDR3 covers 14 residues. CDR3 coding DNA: TGTGCCAGCAGCCGGAAACAGAGGTCATATGGCTACACCTTC. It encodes CASSRKQRSYGYTF.

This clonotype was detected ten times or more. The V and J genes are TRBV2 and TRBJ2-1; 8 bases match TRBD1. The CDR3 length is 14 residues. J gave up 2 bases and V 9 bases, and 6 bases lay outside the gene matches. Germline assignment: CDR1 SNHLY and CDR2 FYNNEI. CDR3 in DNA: TGTGCCAGAGGGGGGACAGGACCCTACAATGAGCAGTTCTTC. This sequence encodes CARGGTGPYNEQFF.

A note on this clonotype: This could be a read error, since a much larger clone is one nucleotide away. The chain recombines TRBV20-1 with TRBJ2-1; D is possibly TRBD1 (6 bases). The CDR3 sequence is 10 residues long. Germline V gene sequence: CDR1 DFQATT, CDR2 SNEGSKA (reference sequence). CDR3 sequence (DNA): TGCAGGGGGGCTCTCAATGAGCAGCTCTTC. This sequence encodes CRGALNEQLF.

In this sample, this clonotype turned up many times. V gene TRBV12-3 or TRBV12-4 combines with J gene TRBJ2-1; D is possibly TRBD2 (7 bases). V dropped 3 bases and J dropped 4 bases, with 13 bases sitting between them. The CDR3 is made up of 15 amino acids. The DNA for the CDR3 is TGTGCCAGCAGTTTCGTCGCGGGGGCTTACAATGAGCAGTTCTTC. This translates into CASSFVAGAYNEQFF.

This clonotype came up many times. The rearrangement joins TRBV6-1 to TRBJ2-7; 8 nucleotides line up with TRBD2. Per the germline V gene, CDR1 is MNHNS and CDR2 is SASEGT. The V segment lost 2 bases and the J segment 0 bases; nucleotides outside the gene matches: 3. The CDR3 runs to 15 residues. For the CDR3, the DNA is TGTGCCAGCAGTGAATGGGCGGGAGGCTCCTACGAGCAGTACTTC. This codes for CASSEWAGGSYEQYF.

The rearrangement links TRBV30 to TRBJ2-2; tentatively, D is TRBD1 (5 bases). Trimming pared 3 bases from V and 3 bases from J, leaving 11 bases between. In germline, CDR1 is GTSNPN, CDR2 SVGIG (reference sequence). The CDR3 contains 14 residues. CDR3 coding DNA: TGTGCCTGGAGGGCAGACAGTCACACCGGGGAGCTGTTTTTT. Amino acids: CAWRADSHTGELFF.

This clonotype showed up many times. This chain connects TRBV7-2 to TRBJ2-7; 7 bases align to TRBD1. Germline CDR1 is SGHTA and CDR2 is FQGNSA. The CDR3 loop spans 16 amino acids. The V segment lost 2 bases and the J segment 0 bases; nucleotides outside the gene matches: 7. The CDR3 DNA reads TGTGCCAGCAGCTTAATCCCAGGGGGTTTCTCCTACGAGCAGTACTTC. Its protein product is CASSLIPGGFSYEQYF.

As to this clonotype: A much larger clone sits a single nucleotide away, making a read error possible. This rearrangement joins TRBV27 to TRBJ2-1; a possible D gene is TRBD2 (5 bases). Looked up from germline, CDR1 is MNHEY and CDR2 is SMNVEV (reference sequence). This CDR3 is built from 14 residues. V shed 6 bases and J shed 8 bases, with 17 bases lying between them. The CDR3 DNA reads TGTGCCAGCAGCTTAGCCCTCCTAGCTTATGAGCAGTTCTTC. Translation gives CASSLALLAYEQFF.